The sequence of this TCR beta chain was determined in a study of post-analysis software for immune sequencing data. In the study overall: Included among the disease courses, which were recorded for the cohort, were relapsing-remitting, secondary progressive and progressive-relapsing multiple sclerosis. Overall study results and limits: Among four to six TRBV segments more frequent in patients than controls were TRBV5-6, TRBV5-1 and TRBV20-1.

As for this clonotype: Antigen: not known. A much larger clone lies a single base off, so this may be a read error.

The TCR beta cDNA libraries carried unique molecular identifiers. MiXCR was run by TCRdb on the PCR reads, yielding one entry per CDR3 protein. The profile covers hundreds of thousands of distinct CDR3 sequences, with about 38% appearing a single time and around 5.2% taken by the ten largest. The junction had 12 bases not matched to a gene; V was cut back by 5 bases and J by 11 bases. CDR3 length: 15 residues. CDR1 and CDR2 from the germline V gene are DFQATT and SNEGSKA (reference sequence). The sequenced sample was blood. This clonotype was obtained from a girl aged 5-17 years with multiple sclerosis. The chain couples TRBV20-1 to TRBJ2-5; 15 bases align to TRBD2. The CDR3 here is CSALRTSGRANEQYF. In DNA, the CDR3 is TGCAGTGCTCTACGGACTAGCGGGAGGGCCAATGAGCAGTACTTC.